The entry below describes one T cell receptor beta chain. Its antigen target is currently unknown. No base quality information exists; no much larger clone differs at one position. The CDR3 contains 12 residues, cysteine and phenylalanine counted. Only the CDR3 DNA is retained, 36 bases long and in frame from the first base. A distance of 8 bases separates the germline ends of V and J, which lose 4 bases and 5 bases respectively. CDR1 and CDR2, looked up from the germline V gene, are MNHNS and SASEGT. The record originates from a study of T cell changes during pregnancy in multiple sclerosis (dated by TCRdb to between 2019 and 2020). At the level of the whole study: The study examined how the T cell repertoire changed over the course of pregnancy in women with multiple sclerosis.

Library prep was done by the immunoSEQ multiplex PCR assay. Sourced from immuneACCESS, this table was stored by TCRdb with only in-frame sequences that have V and J called. A share of the clones is absent; for the studies checked, an unresolved V gene accounts for under half, and the remainder has no known explanation. This sample has tens of thousands of clones in its table, and more than 90% of those were observed once. 5% to 6.5% of the sample is in the top ten clones. The input for sequencing was peripheral blood, taken in the third trimester of pregnancy. The V and J segments used are TRBV6-1 and TRBJ1-2; the D gene assignment is ambiguous. The TCR comes from a female donor in good health, enrolled as a control in a pregnancy study. DNA sequence: TGTGCCAGCAGTGGGAGTGGATATGGCTACACCTTC. The resulting protein is CASSGSGYGYTF.